A selection of T cell receptor beta chains follows, all from one sample in a study of cytomegalovirus exposure and HLA in healthy donors. Profiling relied on immunoSEQ multiplex PCR, and the TCRdb table lists in-frame clones only, not all of them. The table shows tens of thousands of clones, with roughly four fifths occurring only once. Source material: PBMCs. These receptors were collected from a woman in her thirties in good health and CMV-seronegative. CDR3s include the opening cysteine and the closing phenylalanine or tryptophan. The D gene is left open where the match is weak. Clone sizes are given selectively: once, few, many, or a class where the clone is expanded.

TRBV6-1,TRBD1,TRBJ2-7,NA,TGTGCCAGCAGTGAAAGGTTAGACAGGGTCAACGAGCAGTACTTC,CASSERLDRVNEQYF
TRBV5-1,NA,TRBJ1-5,few,TGCGCCAGCAGGACGACAGGAGACCACAATCAGCCCCAGCATTTT,CASRTTGDHNQPQHF
TRBV7-2,NA,TRBJ2-5,NA,TGTGCCAGCAGCTTAATCGGCGGGACCCAGTACTTC,CASSLIGGTQYF
TRBV4-3,NA,TRBJ2-7,NA,TGCGCCAGCAGCCAGTATTTCACCGGCTACGAGCAGTACTTC,CASSQYFTGYEQYF
TRBV27,NA,TRBJ2-7,NA,TGTGCCAGCAGTTTAGGAGGCGGAACAAACGAGCAGTACTTC,CASSLGGGTNEQYF
TRBV10-3,TRBD1,TRBJ2-6,NA,TGTGCCGCCAACCCCGGGACAGGGGGCCTGAGCTCTGGGGCCAACGTCCTGACTTTC,CAANPGTGGLSSGANVLTF
TRBV7-8,NA,TRBJ2-1,NA,TGTGCCAGCAGCTTAGGGAGGACCCTCTACAATGAGCAGTTCTTC,CASSLGRTLYNEQFF
TRBV6-5,TRBD2,TRBJ2-7,NA,TGTGCCAGCAGTTACTTCGGACTAGCGGGGAGATACGAGCAGTACTTC,CASSYFGLAGRYEQYF
TRBV4-2,TRBD1,TRBJ1-1,NA,TGTGCCAGCAGCCAAGGACAGGGGAGTTCCGGCACTGAAGCTTTCTTT,CASSQGQGSSGTEAFF
TRBV6-1,TRBD1,TRBJ1-5,NA,TGTGCCAGCAGAGCGACAGGGGGCGGCAATCAGCCCCAGCATTTT,CASRATGGGNQPQHF
TRBV19,TRBD2,TRBJ2-1,NA,TGTGCCAGTAGTACCGGACTAGCGGGGAACAATGAGCAGTTCTTC,CASSTGLAGNNEQFF
TRBV6-5,TRBD2,TRBJ2-3,NA,TGTGCCAGCAGTCCACTAGCGCTTCACACAGATACGCAGTATTTT,CASSPLALHTDTQYF
TRBV28,TRBD1,TRBJ2-7,once,TGTGCCAGCATTAAAGGGGGCAGGGTTCTTCACGAGCAGTACTTC,CASIKGGRVLHEQYF
TRBV15,TRBD2,TRBJ2-7,NA,TGTGCCACCAGCGGGGGACTAGCGGGTGCGAACGAGCAGTACTTC,CATSGGLAGANEQYF
TRBV6-5,NA,TRBJ2-5,NA,TGTGCCAGCAGCTACTCCCGTTACTGGGGAGAAGAGACCCAGTACTTC,CASSYSRYWGEETQYF
TRBV28,NA,TRBJ2-5,NA,TGTGCCAGCAGACCTCAGGGGTGGGAGACCCAGTACTTC,CASRPQGWETQYF
TRBV6-1,TRBD2,TRBJ2-7,NA,TGTGCCGTAAGGACTAGCGGGATCTACGAGCAGTACTTC,CAVRTSGIYEQYF
TRBV5-6,TRBD1,TRBJ2-7,NA,TGTGCCAGCAGCTTCGGACAGGTCGGTTTCTACGAGCAGTACTTC,CASSFGQVGFYEQYF
TRBV7-2,TRBD2,TRBJ2-7,NA,TGTGCCAGCAGCTTAGGGACTAGCGGGCCCTACGAGCAGTACTTC,CASSLGTSGPYEQYF
TRBV9,TRBD2,TRBJ2-1,NA,TGTGCCAGCAGCGTAGTGGGGGGGGAGCAGTTCTTC,CASSVVGGEQFF
TRBV2,NA,TRBJ1-5,NA,TGTGCCAGCAGGAAGGACACCTACAATCAGCCCCAGCATTTT,CASRKDTYNQPQHF
TRBV27,TRBD2,TRBJ2-7,NA,TGTGCCAGCAGTACCGGACTAGAGCGCTACGAGCAGTACTTC,CASSTGLERYEQYF
TRBV10-1,TRBD2,TRBJ2-1,NA,TGCGCCAGCAGTGAGGTCGCGGGAGAATGGGCGTTTGATGAGCAGTTCTTC,CASSEVAGEWAFDEQFF
TRBV2,TRBD1,TRBJ1-6,NA,TGTGCCAGCATGGGGACAGACTATAATTCACCCCTCCACTTT,CASMGTDYNSPLHF
TRBV4-1,NA,TRBJ2-5,NA,TGCGCCAGCAGCCAAGATTTGGCTAGCGAAGAGACCCAGTACTTC,CASSQDLASEETQYF
TRBV5-4,NA,TRBJ2-7,NA,TGTGCCAGCAGCTTGGGGACTACCTACGAGCAGTACTTC,CASSLGTTYEQYF
TRBV5-1,TRBD1,TRBJ2-7,NA,TGCGCCAGCAGCTTTGGACAGGGTAGCGAGCAGTACTTC,CASSFGQGSEQYF
TRBV19,TRBD2,TRBJ2-1,NA,TGTGCCAGTAGCGAAGGGACTAGCTCCTACAATGAGCAGTTCTTC,CASSEGTSSYNEQFF
TRBV10-3,NA,TRBJ2-5,NA,TGTGCCATCAGAGCTGTCACGCCTGGGACCCAGTACTTC,CAIRAVTPGTQYF
TRBV9,TRBD2,TRBJ2-1,NA,TGTGCCAGCAGCTCCCGACTAGCGGGAGGGAGATACAATGAGCAGTTCTTC,CASSSRLAGGRYNEQFF
TRBV5-6,NA,TRBJ2-5,NA,TGTGCCAGCAGCTTGCGCTGGACGGACTTGGAGACCCAGTACTTC,CASSLRWTDLETQYF
TRBV19,TRBD1,TRBJ1-1,NA,TGTGCCAGTAGTATCATGGCAGGGGGGAGCACTGAAGCTTTCTTT,CASSIMAGGSTEAFF
TRBV19,TRBD1,TRBJ1-2,once,TGTGCCAGTAGTCCCAGACTACAGGGGAACTATGGCTACACCTTC,CASSPRLQGNYGYTF
TRBV5-1,TRBD2,TRBJ2-5,NA,TGCGCCAGCAGCTTGGAAGGAGCGGGAGCTATTCAACGAGAGACCCAGTACTTC,CASSLEGAGAIQRETQYF
TRBV7-2,NA,TRBJ2-2,NA,TGTGCCAGCAGCTTAGCGGTCAGGGTGGCGACCGGGGAGCTGTTTTTT,CASSLAVRVATGELFF
TRBV27,TRBD2,TRBJ2-1,NA,TGTGCCAGCAGTCTCCGAGGATCCCTTAGCGGGAGAGGGGACAATGAGCAGTTCTTC,CASSLRGSLSGRGDNEQFF
TRBV28,NA,TRBJ2-7,NA,TGTGCCAGCAGTTTATGGCATACTAGGATGCCCTACGAGCAGTACTTC,CASSLWHTRMPYEQYF
TRBV28,NA,TRBJ2-3,NA,TGTGCCAGCAGTTTTGATCGGCGGGCGAGCACAGATACGCAGTATTTT,CASSFDRRASTDTQYF
TRBV9,TRBD2,TRBJ2-5,NA,TGTGCCAGCAGCGTAGAGGGTAGCGGGAGTGGGGAGACCCAGTACTTC,CASSVEGSGSGETQYF
TRBV11-2,TRBD2,TRBJ2-1,NA,TGTGCCAGCAGCTTAGTACTAGCGGGCCATGAGCAGTTCTTC,CASSLVLAGHEQFF
TRBV4-2,TRBD2,TRBJ2-5,NA,TGTGCCAGCAGCCAAGATGGGTTCGGGGGAGGGCCGGGGGAGACCCAGTACTTC,CASSQDGFGGGPGETQYF
TRBV19,TRBD2,TRBJ2-5,NA,TGTGCCAGTAGTATAGATCTAAAGACTAGCGCCCAAACGATGGTGGAGACCCAGTACTTC,CASSIDLKTSAQTMVETQYF
TRBV9,TRBD1,TRBJ2-2,NA,TGTGCCAGCAGCCTCCTTCCTGGGGACAGGGGGCAGATCGGGGAGCTGTTTTTT,CASSLLPGDRGQIGELFF
TRBV6-5,NA,TRBJ2-3,NA,TGTGCCAGCAGTTCCTCCGGGACACCGCAAGATACGCAGTATTTT,CASSSSGTPQDTQYF
TRBV28,TRBD2,TRBJ2-7,NA,TGTGCCAGCAGTTTGAGCGGGAGTCCCTACGAGCAGTACTTC,CASSLSGSPYEQYF
TRBV28,NA,TRBJ1-2,NA,TGTGCCAGCAGTTTACGCCAGGACTATGGCTACACCTTC,CASSLRQDYGYTF
TRBV28,NA,TRBJ2-7,NA,TGTGCCAGCAGCCCGGACTTAACGTTTACCTACGAGCAGTACTTC,CASSPDLTFTYEQYF
TRBV15,TRBD1,TRBJ1-4,NA,TGTGCCACCAGCAGGGGACAGGCGAGAGAAAAACTGTTTTTT,CATSRGQAREKLFF
TRBV4-3,TRBD1,TRBJ2-6,NA,TGCGCCAGCAGCCTGGACAGGGCTGGGGCCAACGTCCTGACTTTC,CASSLDRAGANVLTF
TRBV28,NA,TRBJ1-2,NA,TGTGCCAGCATTACCGGGGGTGGTGGCTACACCTTC,CASITGGGGYTF
TRBV2,TRBD1,TRBJ2-7,NA,TGTGCCAGCAGATGGTTAAGGCGGCAGGGGGTCTACGAGCAGTACTTC,CASRWLRRQGVYEQYF
TRBV14,NA,TRBJ2-3,NA,TGTGCCAGCAGCCCGGGGACTCGGCGCACAGATACGCAGTATTTT,CASSPGTRRTDTQYF
TRBV4-3,TRBD1,TRBJ2-3,NA,TGCGCCAGCAGCCCGACAGGGCCAGATACGCAGTATTTT,CASSPTGPDTQYF
TRBV11-2,TRBD1,TRBJ2-1,NA,TGTGCCAGTAGGCGGGGACAGGGGACGAGCTCCTACAATGAGCAGTTCTTC,CASRRGQGTSSYNEQFF
TRBV19,TRBD2,TRBJ2-1,NA,TGTGCCAGTAGTATACTAGCGGGAGGATATACAGGGAATGAGCAGTTCTTC,CASSILAGGYTGNEQFF
TRBV4-2,NA,TRBJ2-5,NA,TGTGCCAGCAGCCAAGGGCCCAAGGGGGAGACCCAGTACTTC,CASSQGPKGETQYF
TRBV18,TRBD1,TRBJ2-3,NA,TGTGCCAGCTCCCCCAACAGGGGATGGGGCACAGATACGCAGTATTTT,CASSPNRGWGTDTQYF
TRBV2,NA,TRBJ2-7,few,TGTGCCAGCAGCCCCCGGACAGACGTCTCCTACGAGCAGTACTTC,CASSPRTDVSYEQYF
TRBV9,TRBD2,TRBJ2-1,NA,TGTGCCAGCAGCGTAGAAAGCGGGAGTTACAATGAGCAGTTCTTC,CASSVESGSYNEQFF
TRBV10-3,TRBD2,TRBJ2-7,NA,TGTGCCATCAGTGAAGCTCGCCGACGGGGGGTCCCCTTCGAGCAGTACTTC,CAISEARRRGVPFEQYF